The source of this T cell receptor beta chain is a study of blood T cell repertoires in COVID-19. Trimming stripped 0 bases from V and 1 base from J, with 13 bases between. The CDR3 runs 18 residues. Germline CDR1 and CDR2: MGHRA and YSYEKL. This clone was picked up one time. TCRdb's copy holds only in-frame clones and misses some; the assay was immunoSEQ multiplex PCR. This sample has approximately 200,000 clones, with around 80% found just once. The receptor's source is a human donor in a cohort sampled during active COVID-19. The chain links TRBV4-1 to TRBJ2-6, with a possible D match to TRBD2 (5 bases). Material: peripheral blood. CDR3 amino acids: CASSQDEGSLSGANVLTF. CDR3 DNA: TGCGCCAGCAGCCAAGATGAGGGCAGCTTATCTGGGGCCAACGTCCTGACTTTC.